The rows below give T cell receptor beta chains drawn from one sample of a study of T cell changes during pregnancy in multiple sclerosis. Sequenced by immunoSEQ multiplex PCR; TCRdb stores in-frame clones only, minus some. Among 85,000 to 130,000 clones listed, about 90% were seen once. The specimen comprised peripheral blood, sampled before pregnancy. All receptors derive from a female donor with multiple sclerosis, enrolled in a pregnancy study. CDR3s include the opening cysteine and the closing phenylalanine or tryptophan. A D gene is named only where the DNA matches it firmly. Where a row states a size, it is once, few, many or the class of an expanded clone; other rows omit it.

V	J	size	D	CDR3	DNA
TRBV5-6	TRBJ1-4	.	TRBD1	CASSYRGTGGFVSEKLFF	TGTGCCAGCAGCTACCGGGGGACAGGGGGGTTCGTGAGTGAAAAACTGTTTTTT
TRBV11-2	TRBJ2-5	.	.	CASSVAGVKGGTQYF	TGTGCCAGCAGCGTTGCGGGGGTGAAAGGGGGGACCCAGTACTTC
TRBV4-2	TRBJ1-2	.	TRBD1	CASSQGDRSSGYTF	TGTGCCAGCAGCCAGGGGGACAGGTCCAGTGGCTATACCTTC
TRBV19	TRBJ1-5	few	.	CASSNEQGNQPQHF	TGTGCCAGTAGTAATGAGCAGGGCAATCAGCCCCAGCATTTT
TRBV5-1	TRBJ1-6	.	.	CASRRASGVASSSPLHF	TGCGCCAGCAGAAGAGCCTCAGGGGTCGCCTCTAGTTCACCCCTCCACTTT
TRBV27	TRBJ2-7	.	TRBD2	CASAFVGRGALSYEQYF	TGTGCCAGCGCCTTCGTGGGGCGGGGGGCACTCTCCTACGAGCAGTACTTC
TRBV30	TRBJ2-5	once	TRBD1	CAYHGDSQETQYF	TGTGCCTACCATGGGGACAGCCAAGAGACCCAGTACTTC
TRBV7-2	TRBJ2-5	.	.	CASSSPTVRGLETQYF	TGTGCCAGCAGTTCCCCTACCGTCCGGGGTTTGGAGACCCAGTACTTC
TRBV5-1	TRBJ2-3	once	TRBD2	CASGPTSGRTDTQYF	TGCGCCAGCGGCCCGACTAGCGGACGCACAGATACGCAGTATTTT
TRBV7-2	TRBJ1-3	.	.	CASSPEVAEVNTIYF	TGTGCCAGCAGCCCAGAGGTGGCTGAGGTAAACACCATATATTTT